The 30 T cell receptor beta chains listed next were all sequenced from one sample in a study of Graves' ophthalmopathy and Graves' hyperthyroidism. The authors amplified TCR beta CDR3 regions, and they did so from RNA transcripts for repertoire sequencing. An opening RT-PCR round employed HTBI primers and preceded a second-round multiplex PCR. From the multiplex PCR reads, TCRdb called clonotypes with MiXCR, one entry per CDR3 protein. The sample lists about 220,000 distinct CDR3 sequences, roughly 21% seen once, with about 40% in the top ten. Source material: peripheral blood. These TCRs come from a woman in her fifties or sixties with Graves' ophthalmopathy.

The rearrangement uses TRBV24-1 and TRBJ1-5; D gene unclear. Trimming pared 0 bases from V and 3 bases from J, leaving 2 bases between. The CDR3 length is 13 residues. Germline V gene lookup returns CDR1 KGHDR and CDR2 SFDVKD. CDR3 nucleotide sequence: TGTGCCACCAGTGATTTGGACAATCAGCCCCAGCATTTT. Residues: CATSDLDNQPQHF.

This clonotype occurred many times. The chain joins TRBV6-1 to TRBJ2-5; D unclear. Trimming took off 3 bases at V and 1 base at J, with 12 bases between the two ends. Looked up from germline, CDR1 is MNHNS and CDR2 is SASEGT. The CDR3 runs to 15 residues. CDR3 coding DNA: TGTGCCAGCAGTGATCACGGCGGAGCCCAAGAGACCCAGTACTTC. Residues: CASSDHGGAQETQYF.

This clonotype was seen at least ten times. V and J are TRBV30 and TRBJ2-2; 9 bases are a match to TRBD2. After removal of 0 bases from V and 7 bases from J, the junction contained 0 bases not matched to a gene. Per the germline V gene, CDR1 is GTSNPN and CDR2 is SVGIG (reference sequence). CDR3 size: 13 residues. For the CDR3, the DNA is TGTGCCTGGAGTGTGCGGGAGGGCGGGGAGCTGTTTTTT. Its translation: CAWSVREGGELFF.

This clonotype was detected a few times. The junction shows a germline mismatch at one end, possibly a read error. This chain connects TRBV2 to TRBJ2-5; perhaps D is TRBD1 or TRBD2 (5 bases each). The CDR3 is 14 amino acids. The germline CDR1 and CDR2 sequences are SNHLY and FYNNEI. As DNA, the CDR3 is TGTGCCAGCAACGCGTCGCCAAAAGGGGAGACACAGTACTTC. Amino acid sequence: CASNASPKGETQYF.

The chain combines TRBV6-4 with TRBJ2-5; TRBD1 matches 10 bases. CDR1 and CDR2 from the germline V gene are MRHNA and SNTAGT. CDR3 length: 18 amino acids. The V segment lost 2 bases and the J segment 2 bases; nucleotides outside the gene matches: 11. CDR3 nucleotides: TGTGCCAGCAGTGACCTGCTTGGGACAGGGGTTGAACAAGAGACCCAGTACTTC. Translating it yields CASSDLLGTGVEQETQYF.

This clonotype has more than one count but fewer than ten. The rearrangement uses TRBV7-9 and TRBJ2-7; 8 bases fit TRBD2. The germline CDR1 and CDR2 sequences are SEHNR and FQNEAQ (reference sequence). The CDR3 spans 15 residues. J was trimmed by 2 bases and V by 4 bases; bases with no gene match: 7. The CDR3 sequence: CASSSQRESPYEQYF. The CDR3, as DNA: TGTGCCAGCAGCTCCCAGCGGGAGTCCCCCTACGAGCAGTACTTC.

This clonotype was picked up a small number of times. A much bigger clone sits one base away, suggesting this may be a read error. Because it lacks the conserved phenylalanine or tryptophan at the end, this CDR3 is likely a read error. This chain connects TRBV19 to TRBJ1-5; a possible D gene is TRBD1 (6 bases). This CDR3 contains 16 residues. With 3 bases removed from V and 1 base from J, the gap between germline ends came to 13 bases. Germline V lookup: CDR1 LNHDA, CDR2 SQIVND (reference sequence). CDR3 loop: CASSMRGGASNQPQHL. Written as DNA, the CDR3 is TGTGCCAGTAGTATGCGTGGGGGGGCGAGCAATCAGCCCCAGCATCTT.

This clonotype was seen only a few times. The CDR3 DNA sequence: TGTGCCAGCAGTTTTTATGGTATTCCTGAGCAGTACTTC. It specifies CASSFYGIPEQYF. This chain connects TRBV12-3 or TRBV12-4 to TRBJ2-7; D is ambiguous. Trimming shortened V by 3 bases and J by 7 bases, and 13 bases separated the two germline ends. The CDR3 covers 13 residues.

This clonotype was observed once. A single base separates this from a much larger clone, so it may be a read error. This sequence joins TRBV27 and TRBJ1-5; D remains ambiguous. This CDR3 comprises 14 residues. Germline V gene lookup returns CDR1 MNHEY and CDR2 SMNVEV (reference sequence). Trimming took off 1 base at V and 0 bases at J, with 4 bases between the two ends. The CDR3 spells CASSLWLSNQPQHF. In DNA form, the CDR3 reads TGTGCCAGCAGTTTATGGCTTAGCAATCAGCCCCAGCATTTT.

This clonotype showed up many times. The chain is built from TRBV9 and TRBJ2-7; tentative D call: TRBD2 (5 bases). Germline V CDR1 and CDR2: SGDLS, YYNGEE. This CDR3 spans 15 amino acids. V gave up 4 bases and J gave up 0 bases, with 14 bases separating them. The CDR3: CASSFRAELSYEQYF. The CDR3 DNA reads as TGTGCCAGCAGCTTCCGAGCGGAACTCTCCTACGAGCAGTACTTC.

This clonotype was picked up many times. The V call is TRBV20-1, the J call TRBJ2-2, with TRBD2 identical over 7 bases. The CDR3 runs to 11 residues. J gave up 7 bases and V 8 bases, and 4 bases lay outside the gene matches. Germline CDR1 reads DFQATT; CDR2 reads SNEGSKA (reference sequence). CDR3 loop: CSLWGGGELFF. In nucleotides, the CDR3 is TGCAGTCTTTGGGGGGGCGGGGAGCTGTTTTTT.

This clonotype was observed a handful of times. The rearrangement links TRBV9 to TRBJ2-7, with 14 bases fitting TRBD2. Per germline, CDR1 SGDLS and CDR2 YYNGEE. There are 18 residues in the CDR3. Trimming took 1 base from V and 5 from J; bases not matched to a gene: 11. The CDR3 nucleotides read TGTGCCAGCAGCGTAAGCCCTGGGGGACTAGCGGGAGACGACGAGCAGTACTTC. Translating it yields CASSVSPGGLAGDDEQYF.

This clonotype was observed at least ten times. The rearrangement joins TRBV6-5 to TRBJ2-2, with D possibly being TRBD2 (6 bases). CDR1 and CDR2 from the germline V gene are MNHEY and SVGAGI. The CDR3 runs 15 residues. V was pared by 4 bases and J by 3 bases, with 12 bases between. The DNA of the CDR3 is TGTGCCAGCAGTTTGGGGGGACCCTACACCGGGGAGCTGTTTTTT. This encodes CASSLGGPYTGELFF.

Turning to this clonotype: This sequence may be a read error, since a much larger clone differs from it by one base. The V call is TRBV6-1, the J call TRBJ1-1; no firm D call. Germline CDR1 reads MNHNS; CDR2 reads SASEGT. The CDR3 is 13 amino acids. The CDR3 spells CASSPSYNTEALF. The CDR3 coding sequence is TGTGCCAGCAGCCCCTCGTACAACACTGAAGCTCTCTTT.

This sequence joins TRBV12-3 or TRBV12-4 and TRBJ2-2; possibly TRBD2 for D (6 bases). This CDR3 is 15 amino acids long. The germline V and J ends were trimmed by 3 bases and 6 bases, with 14 bases remaining between them. CDR3 in DNA: TGTGCCAGCAGTTTTCGGGACTTAAACCCCGGGGAGCTGTTTTTT. It translates to CASSFRDLNPGELFF.

Many counts were recorded for this clonotype. The J gene is TRBJ1-2, the V gene TRBV5-1; perhaps TRBD1 as D (5 bases). V lost 4 bases, J lost 2 bases, and 15 bases lay in between. The germline gives CDR1 SGHRS, CDR2 YFSETQ. This CDR3 is built from 15 residues. CDR3 in amino acids: CASSPVVGGNYGYTF. For the CDR3, the DNA is TGCGCCAGCAGCCCCGTGGTGGGGGGGAACTATGGCTACACCTTC.

In this sample, this clonotype turned up a few times. This rearrangement joins TRBV12-3 or TRBV12-4 to TRBJ2-5; 8 positions match TRBD2. Germline trimming cut 5 bases from V and 7 bases from J; bases unmatched to any gene: 12. The CDR3 runs to 15 residues. The CDR3 DNA is TGTGCCAGCAGTCCCAGCGGGAGAGGTGGGGGGACCCAGTACTTC. It encodes CASSPSGRGGGTQYF.

This clonotype was picked up a small number of times. A read error may be the cause here, since a much bigger clone is one base away. The rearrangement uses TRBV20-1 and TRBJ2-5; the D is unclear. CDR1 is DFQATT, CDR2 SNEGSKA, per germline (reference sequence). V was clipped by 5 bases and J by 1 base, with 11 bases between them. The CDR3 has 13 amino acids. In DNA form, the CDR3 reads TGCAGTGCTGATAGTGGGTCCCAAGAGACCCAGTACTTC. Translated, it gives CSADSGSQETQYF.

The chain joins TRBV20-1 to TRBJ2-7, with 10 bases lining up with TRBD2. The germline V gene has CDR1 DFQATT and CDR2 SNEGSKA (reference sequence). After removal of 0 bases from V and 4 bases from J, the junction contained 9 bases not matched to a gene. This CDR3 comprises 16 residues. The CDR3, as DNA: TGCAGTGCTAGAGATCTAGCGGGAGTAAAATGGTACGAGCAGTACTTC. Protein product: CSARDLAGVKWYEQYF.

This clonotype has a count of ten or more. The chain links TRBV19 to TRBJ1-2; D ambiguous. V was cut by 5 bases and J by 1 base, with 14 bases left in between. The length of the CDR3 is 15 residues. Germline V CDR1 and CDR2: LNHDA, SQIVND (reference sequence). CDR3 region: CASSSRWEGNYGYTF. The CDR3 DNA reads as TGTGCCAGTAGTTCGAGGTGGGAAGGTAACTATGGCTACACCTTC.

There are many counts of this clonotype. This chain connects TRBV18 to TRBJ1-6; D gene uncertain. CDR1 is KGHSH, CDR2 LQKENI, per germline. The germline V and J ends were trimmed by 3 bases and 10 bases, with 13 bases remaining between them. The CDR3 length is 14 residues. This CDR3 reads CASSPGNDNSPLHF. DNA of the CDR3: TGTGCCAGCTCACCGGGGAATGACAACTCACCCCTCCACTTT. The full variable domain, its missing parts supplied by reference TRBV18 and TRBJ1-6, is NAGVMQNPRHLVRRRGQEARLRCSPMKGHSHVYWYRQLPEEGLKFMVYLQKENIIDESGMPKERFSAEFPKEGPSILRIQQVVRGDSAAYFCASSPGNDNSPLHFGNGTRLTVT.

At least ten counts were recorded for this clonotype. The chain couples TRBV5-1 to TRBJ1-1; TRBD1 might be the D (6 bases). CDR1 is SGHRS and CDR2 is YFSETQ in the germline V gene. This CDR3 has 15 residues. The ends were cut back, 1 base at V and 4 bases at J, with 14 bases in the middle. CDR3 nucleotides: TGCGCCAGCAGCTTGTCTGGGGGCGTAAGCACTGAAGCTTTCTTT. Protein sequence: CASSLSGGVSTEAFF.

The gene calls are TRBV5-1 and TRBJ2-7; D is ambiguous. Germline V CDR1 and CDR2: SGHRS, YFSETQ. There are 13 residues in the CDR3. Trimming stripped 4 bases from V and 1 base from J, with 9 bases between. The CDR3 here is CASSPDVSYEQYF. The CDR3 nucleotides read TGCGCCAGCAGCCCGGACGTTTCCTACGAGCAGTACTTC.

A word on this clonotype: A read error is possible here, since a much larger clone lies one base away. This chain connects TRBV27 to TRBJ1-5; perhaps TRBD1 as D (6 bases). This CDR3 contains 15 residues. Germline CDR1 is MNHEY and CDR2 is SMNVEV (reference sequence). The CDR3 loop reads CASSDPSGGNQLQHF. The CDR3 nucleotides read TGTGCCAGCAGTGACCCTTCTGGGGGCAATCAGCTCCAGCATTTT.

The CDR3 nucleotides read TGCAGCGTTGCCTCGGACAGGTCTAACTATGGCTACACCTTC. Protein sequence: CSVASDRSNYGYTF. V gene TRBV29-1 combines with J gene TRBJ1-2; 7 bases line up with TRBD1. Germline assignment: CDR1 SQVTM and CDR2 ANQGSEA. The CDR3 runs 14 residues. J lost 0 bases, V lost 4 bases, and 5 bases had no gene match.

In its sample, this clonotype was seen many times. The chain links TRBV28 to TRBJ1-1, with D possibly being TRBD1 (5 bases). This CDR3 contains 12 residues. V shed 4 bases and J shed 8 bases, with 11 bases lying between them. Germline-derived CDR1 and CDR2 are MDHEN and SYDVKM. The CDR3 DNA reads TGTGCCAGCAGTTGGGACGTCGTCGAAGCTTTCTTT. This codes for CASSWDVVEAFF.

This clonotype was detected many times. The CDR3 spells CASSEMGLAEGGEQYF. The CDR3, as DNA: TGTGCCAGCAGTGAGATGGGACTAGCGGAGGGCGGCGAGCAGTACTTC. The rearrangement uses TRBV6-1 and TRBJ2-7, with 11 bases identical to TRBD2. CDR1 and CDR2 from the germline V gene are MNHNS and SASEGT. After removal of 3 bases from V and 6 bases from J, the junction contained 10 bases not matched to a gene. The CDR3 length is 16 residues.

In this sample, this clonotype turned up many times. The chain joins TRBV14 to TRBJ2-5; D uncertain. CDR1 SGHDN and CDR2 FVKESK come from the germline V gene. The CDR3 extends over 13 amino acids. V gave up 4 bases and J gave up 4 bases, with 10 bases separating them. CDR3 protein: CASSRWSPETQYF. The CDR3 coding sequence is TGTGCCAGCAGCCGGTGGTCCCCAGAGACCCAGTACTTC.

This clonotype was seen many times. The V gene is TRBV5-1, the J gene TRBJ1-2, with D perhaps matching TRBD1 (6 bases). The CDR3 sequence is 15 residues long. Per germline, CDR1 SGHRS and CDR2 YFSETQ. Trimming cost V 4 bases and J 8 bases, with 21 bases left between them. Here the CDR3 reads CASSPFGGQKEGYTF. The CDR3 nucleotides are TGCGCCAGCAGCCCTTTTGGTGGACAGAAGGAAGGCTACACCTTC.

The chain uses TRBV6-1 and TRBJ1-1; D perhaps matches TRBD1 (6 bases). The CDR3 contains 16 residues. The V gene's germline CDR1 is MNHNS and CDR2 SASEGT. Deletions cut 6 bases from V and 6 bases from J, with 23 bases between. The CDR3 sequence is CASSIVPLTGFAEAFF. Written as DNA, the CDR3 is TGTGCCAGCAGCATAGTCCCACTGACAGGCTTTGCTGAAGCTTTCTTT.